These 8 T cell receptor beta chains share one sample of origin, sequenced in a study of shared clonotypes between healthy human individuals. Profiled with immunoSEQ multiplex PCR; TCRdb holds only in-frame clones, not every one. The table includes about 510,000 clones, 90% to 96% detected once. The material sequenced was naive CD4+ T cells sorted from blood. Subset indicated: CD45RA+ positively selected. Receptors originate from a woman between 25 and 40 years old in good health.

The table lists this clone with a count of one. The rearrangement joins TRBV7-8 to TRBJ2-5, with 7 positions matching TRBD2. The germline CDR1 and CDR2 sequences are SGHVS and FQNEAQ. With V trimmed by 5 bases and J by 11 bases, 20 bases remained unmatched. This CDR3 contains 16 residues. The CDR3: CASSRDSVVLGGEQYF. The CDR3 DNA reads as TGTGCCAGCAGCCGCGATAGTGTGGTCCTGGGAGGGGAGCAGTACTTC.

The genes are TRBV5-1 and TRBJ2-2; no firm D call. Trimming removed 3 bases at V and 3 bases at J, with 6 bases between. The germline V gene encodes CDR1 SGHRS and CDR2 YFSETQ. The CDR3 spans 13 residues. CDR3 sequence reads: CASSSADTGELFF. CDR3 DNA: TGCGCCAGCAGCTCTGCCGACACCGGGGAGCTGTTTTTT.

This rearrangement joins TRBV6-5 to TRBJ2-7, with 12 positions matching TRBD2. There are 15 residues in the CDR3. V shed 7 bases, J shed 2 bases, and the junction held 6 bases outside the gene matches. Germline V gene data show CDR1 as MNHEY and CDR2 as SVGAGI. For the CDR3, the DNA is TGTGCCAGCACCGAGGGACTAGCGGGCACCTACGAGCAGTACTTC. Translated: CASTEGLAGTYEQYF.

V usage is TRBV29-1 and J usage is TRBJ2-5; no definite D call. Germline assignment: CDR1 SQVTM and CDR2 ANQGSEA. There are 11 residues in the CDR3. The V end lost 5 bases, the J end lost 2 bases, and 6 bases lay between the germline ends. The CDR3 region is CSVQPQETQYF. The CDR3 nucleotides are TGCAGCGTTCAGCCACAAGAGACCCAGTACTTC.

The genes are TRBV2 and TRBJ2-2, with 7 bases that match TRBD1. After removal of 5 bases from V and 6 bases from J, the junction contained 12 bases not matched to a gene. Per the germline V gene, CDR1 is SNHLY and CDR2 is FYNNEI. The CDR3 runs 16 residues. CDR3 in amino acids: CASSLQGPETSGELFF. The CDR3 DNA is TGTGCCAGCAGTTTACAGGGGCCAGAGACTTCCGGGGAGCTGTTTTTT.

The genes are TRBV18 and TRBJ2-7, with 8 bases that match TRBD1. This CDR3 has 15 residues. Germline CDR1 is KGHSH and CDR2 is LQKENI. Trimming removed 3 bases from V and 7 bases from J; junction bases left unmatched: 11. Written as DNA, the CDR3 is TGTGCCAGCTCACCGACCGGGACAGGTTCATTAGAGCAGTACTTC. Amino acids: CASSPTGTGSLEQYF.

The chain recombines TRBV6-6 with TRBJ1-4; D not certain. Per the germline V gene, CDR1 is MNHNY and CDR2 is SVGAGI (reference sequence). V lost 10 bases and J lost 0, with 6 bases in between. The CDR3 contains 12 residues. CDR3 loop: CATKSTNEKLFF. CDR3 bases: TGTGCCACCAAATCAACTAATGAAAAACTGTTTTTT.

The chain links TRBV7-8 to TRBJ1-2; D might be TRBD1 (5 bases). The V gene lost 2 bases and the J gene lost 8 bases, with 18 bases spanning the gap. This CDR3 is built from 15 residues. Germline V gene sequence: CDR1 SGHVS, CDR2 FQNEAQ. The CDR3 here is CASSLLGRLQAGYTF. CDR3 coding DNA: TGTGCCAGCAGCTTATTGGGCAGGCTACAGGCCGGCTACACCTTC.